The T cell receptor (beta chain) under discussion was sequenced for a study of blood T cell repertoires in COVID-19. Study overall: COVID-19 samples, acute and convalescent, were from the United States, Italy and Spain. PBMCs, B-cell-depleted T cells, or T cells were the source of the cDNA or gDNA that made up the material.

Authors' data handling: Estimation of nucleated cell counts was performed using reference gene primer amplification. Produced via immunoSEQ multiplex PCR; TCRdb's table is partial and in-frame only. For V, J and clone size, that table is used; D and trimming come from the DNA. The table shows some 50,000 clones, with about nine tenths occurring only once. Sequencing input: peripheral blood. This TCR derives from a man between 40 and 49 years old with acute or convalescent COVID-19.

In nucleotides, the CDR3 is TGTGCCAGTAGTCAAAACGGCGGGGGTCATAATGAGCAGTTCTTC. Encoded protein: CASSQNGGGHNEQFF. The V and J genes are TRBV19 and TRBJ2-1, with 7 positions matching TRBD2. Losses at the gene ends were 5 bases for V and 7 bases for J; bases not matched to a gene: 11. This CDR3 spans 15 amino acids. Germline CDR1 reads LNHDA; CDR2 reads SQIVND (reference sequence). Full variable domain (rest looked up from reference TRBV19 and TRBJ2-1): DGGITQSPKYLFRKEGQNVTLSCEQNLNHDAMYWYRQDPGQGLRLIYYSQIVNDFQKGDIAEGYSVSREKKESFPLTVTSAQKNPTAFYLCASSQNGGGHNEQFFGPGTRLTVL.